The TCR beta chain described here comes from a study of metastatic and nonmetastatic thyroid tumors. For the study at large: Repertoires from blood and tumor or nodule tissue of malignant and benign thyroid patients were compared.

Ahead of thyroid surgery, no patient had received treatment of any kind. This clone was counted between two and nine times. Antigen specificity is unknown. A much more abundant neighbour one base away suggests this may be a read error. The study, taken as a whole, reports: It was reportedly found that TCR beta diversity was significantly higher in malignant thyroid tumors than in benign nodules, a difference seen in both blood and tumor samples.

In the original analysis: To classify distant metastasis in papillary thyroid cancer, a model was built from CDR3 differences across clinicopathological groups. TCRdb re-called the PCR reads through MiXCR. TCRdb's processing, not the authors' own work, is the source of the V and J calls. Of approximately 16,000 clones in the sample, 25% to 30% are singletons; the top ten hold 45% to 50%. CDR3 length: 15 amino acids. Germline V gene lookup returns CDR1 LNHDA and CDR2 SQIVND (reference sequence). V lost 7 bases and J 4 bases, leaving 17 bases between the germline ends. Sequenced: tumor tissue. This chain joins TRBV19 and TRBJ1-3, with D perhaps matching TRBD1 (5 bases). This clonotype was obtained from a male donor with papillary thyroid cancer or a benign thyroid nodule (not recorded which). Some clones in this sample may be carry-over from other donors' samples. The CDR3 loop is CASIAPGRRGNTIYF. In DNA form, the CDR3 reads TGTGCCAGTATAGCGCCGGGACGAAGAGGAAACACCATATATTTT.